These T cell receptor beta chains were read from a single sample in a study of a mutant IDH1 vaccine in newly diagnosed glioma. TCRdb's copy holds only in-frame clones and misses some; the assay was immunoSEQ multiplex PCR. In the table there are 120,000 or so clones, around 80% of which are singletons. No antigens are known for them. This sample comprised PBMCs, obtained from a glioma patient whose treatment included an IDH1 peptide vaccine. The source of these receptors is a man aged 40-49 years with glioma. Each CDR3 is given without its conserved first and last residue.

j_call v_call cdr3_aa
TRBJ2-1 TRBV7-9 ASSLHVQSSYNEQF
TRBJ1-5 TRBV7-2 ASSFSGSNQPQH
TRBJ2-7 TRBV27 ASSSQVAGRYEQY
TRBJ1-3 TRBV12-5 ASGPPKGRIRGNTIY
TRBJ2-1 TRBV12-5 ASGLDLGEQF
NA TRBV6-5 ASSLRPSYEQY
TRBJ1-1 TRBV6-1 ASTADMDTEAF
TRBJ2-1 TRBV7-9 ASSPRQVSYNEQF
TRBJ1-2 TRBV27 ASSFPGEVGYT
TRBJ1-2 TRBV2 ASSDPRSTYGYT
TRBJ2-7 TRBV4-3 ASSQDPGLAGEQY
TRBJ1-2 TRBV6-6 ASSYYPRAGDT
TRBJ1-1 TRBV11-2 ASRGLRGQNTEAF
TRBJ2-2 TRBV4-1 ASSRDRGPGELF
TRBJ2-3 TRBV6-1 ASSEETGGVDTQY
TRBJ2-7 TRBV7-8 ASSLGGPYEQY
NA TRBV28 ASRQGQGVDEQY
TRBJ2-7 TRBV5-6 ASTDGPGTGDYEQY
TRBJ1-3 TRBV25-1 ASSEGNTIY
TRBJ1-2 TRBV2 ASSEALGLGGGGYT
TRBJ2-1 TRBV6-5 ASSYSTAYNEQF
TRBJ1-6 TRBV6-6 ASSYLHNSPLH
TRBJ2-1 TRBV11-2 ASSSPPGVSGSYNEQF
TRBJ2-2 TRBV19 ASSRELAGGSNTGELF
TRBJ1-1 TRBV5-4 ASRGTGGQTEAF
TRBJ2-7 TRBV7-2 ASSSELAMHEQY
TRBJ2-7 TRBV4-1 ASSQEGLAGGRYEQY
NA TRBV30 AWSVPGASHYEQY
TRBJ2-5 TRBV6-5 ASSQNRGARGTQY
TRBJ1-1 TRBV12-2 ASRLEDRATEAF
TRBJ2-7 TRBV7-8 ASSLRHGELAYEQY
TRBJ1-6 TRBV19 ASSIGTDNSPLH
TRBJ2-5 TRBV4-1 ASSQVGLQSFEEQY
TRBJ2-7 TRBV7-2 ASRLHPGQGHEQY
TRBJ2-7 TRBV5-3 ARSLVGGPGAYEQY
TRBJ2-1 TRBV19 ASSIVTSGVDEQF
TRBJ2-3 TRBV18 ASSPTGAGSTDTQY
TRBJ2-5 TRBV2 ASSEQRGARETQY
TRBJ2-3 TRBV29-1 SVVGQAQIWDTQY
TRBJ2-3 TRBV11-2 ASSPAFTSGRTNTQY
TRBJ2-5 TRBV10-2 ASSESSGRWETQY
TRBJ1-3 TRBV30 AWSRDPDSGNTIY
TRBJ2-1 TRBV2 ASSAPVGGGEQF
TRBJ2-5 TRBV5-1 ASSPLGGVGETQY
TRBJ1-2 TRBV7-8 ASSLGVQAHFNYGYT
TRBJ2-7 TRBV27 ASSLSAGTRSDEQY
TRBJ2-3 TRBV5-1 ASSPRDGRTDTQY
TRBJ1-5 TRBV5-8 ASSLAQYQPQH
TRBJ2-7 TRBV5-1 ASSSGTYSYEQY
TRBJ2-7 TRBV9 ASSVVSAGTGSSEQY
TRBJ2-4 TRBV6-1 ASMDTLFVKNIQY
TRBJ1-5 TRBV19 ASSIPRGRYQPQH